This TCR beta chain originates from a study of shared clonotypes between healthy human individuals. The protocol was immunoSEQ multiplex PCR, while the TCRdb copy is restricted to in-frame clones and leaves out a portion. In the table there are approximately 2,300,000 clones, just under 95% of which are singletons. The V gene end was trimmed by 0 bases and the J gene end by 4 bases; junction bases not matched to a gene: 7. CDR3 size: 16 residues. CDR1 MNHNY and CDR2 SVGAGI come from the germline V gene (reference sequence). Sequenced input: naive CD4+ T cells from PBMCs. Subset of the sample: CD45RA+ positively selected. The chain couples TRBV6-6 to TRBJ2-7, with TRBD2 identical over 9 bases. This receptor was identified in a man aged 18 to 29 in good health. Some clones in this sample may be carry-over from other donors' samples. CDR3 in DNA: TGTGCCAGCAGTTACTCGATCGCGGGAGGGCCTTACGAGCAGTACTTC. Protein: CASSYSIAGGPYEQYF.